What follows are 5 T cell receptor beta chains derived from one specimen sequenced in a study of T cells in Graves' hyperthyroidism and ophthalmopathy. Amplified TCR beta CDR3 regions derived from RNA transcripts. The HTBI primer set was used in a first-round RT-PCR of the TCR CDR3. TCRdb called the multiplex PCR reads again in MiXCR, with one record for every CDR3 protein. The sample has fewer than 700,000 distinct CDR3 sequences, roughly 17% seen once. Sample: blood. The receptors come from a woman between 18 and 30 years old with Graves' ophthalmopathy.

This rearrangement joins TRBV5-1 to TRBJ2-7; possible D gene TRBD2, 5 bases. V shed 7 bases and J shed 4 bases, with 15 bases lying between them. This CDR3 has 13 residues. CDR1 is SGHRS, CDR2 YFSETQ, per germline. The CDR3 loop is CASGLGPNYEQYF. CDR3 nucleotide sequence: TGCGCCAGCGGACTTGGGCCTAATTACGAGCAGTACTTC.

This clonotype was observed at least ten times. The V and J genes are TRBV20-1 and TRBJ2-1; TRBD2 matches 8 bases. This CDR3 spans 14 amino acids. V shed 3 bases and J 4 bases; nucleotides not matched to a gene: 5. Germline V gene lookup returns CDR1 DFQATT and CDR2 SNEGSKA (reference sequence). The CDR3 DNA sequence: TGCAGTGCTAGTCAAGCGGGAGAATACAATGAGCAGTTCTTC. It translates to CSASQAGEYNEQFF.

This clonotype was seen ten or more times. The chain joins TRBV11-2 to TRBJ2-3; perhaps TRBD2 as D (6 bases). CDR1 is SGHAT and CDR2 is FQNNGV in the germline V gene. The CDR3 runs to 16 residues. The V end lost 4 bases, the J end lost 1 base, and 15 bases lay between the germline ends. For the CDR3, the DNA is TGTGCCAGCAGCTGGCAACTCGGGAGACGCACAGATACGCAGTATTTT. This encodes CASSWQLGRRTDTQYF.

This clonotype was counted only a few times. The J gene is TRBJ2-5, the V gene TRBV10-3, with 7 positions matching TRBD1. The CDR3 covers 14 residues. V lost 3 bases, J lost 4 bases, and 5 bases stayed unmatched. Germline CDR1 and CDR2: ENHRY and SYGVKD. CDR3 nucleotide sequence: TGTGCCATCAGTGATAGACAGGGAATAGAGACCCAGTACTTC. Amino acid sequence: CAISDRQGIETQYF.

The chain combines TRBV7-9 with TRBJ2-1, with D possibly matching TRBD2 (7 bases). The CDR3 is 16 residues long. V was clipped by 7 bases and J by 7 bases, with 23 bases between them. Looked up from germline, CDR1 is SEHNR and CDR2 is FQNEAQ (reference sequence). CDR3 sequence reads: CASTGGNRGPSNEQFF. The CDR3 DNA follows: TGTGCCAGCACGGGGGGTAATCGGGGGCCCTCAAATGAGCAGTTCTTC.